This passage covers 24 T cell receptor delta chains from one sample sequenced in a study of γδ T cells in repeated Plasmodium falciparum infection. Vgamma9/Vdelta2+ and Vdelta2-negative gammadelta T cells were flow-sorted from PBMC for bulk sequencing. TCRdb applied CATT to the multiplex PCR reads for clone calling. The sample consists of tens of thousands of delta-chain clones, less than 2% of them appearing once. Sequenced: gamma-delta T cells from blood. Receptors originate from a pool of human donors (malaria-infected and uninfected, not separated).

About this clone itself: The TCRdb protein, from a much larger clone, departs from this DNA's translation at residue 7, likely by read error; the protein shown derives from the DNA. The chain carries TRDV2 and TRDJ1, with 11 nucleotides matching TRDD3. TCRdb is silent on the J gene; assignment here came from matching the DNA to germline. V dropped 0 bases and J dropped 8; count of bases not matched to a gene: 13. This CDR3 region has 17 residues. CDR1 is GEAIGNYY and CDR2 is EKD in the germline V gene. CDR3 amino acids: CACDTLAVGGYGKKLIF. DNA for the CDR3: TGTGCCTGTGACACCCTGGCTGTTGGGGGATACGGCAAGAAACTCATCTTT.

Note on this clone: TCRdb's listed protein matches a much larger clone and diverges from this DNA's translation at residue 15, likely through a read error; the protein shown comes from the DNA. The V gene call reads TRAV29/DV5; no J gene was called; the table gives TRDD3 as D, unverified against the DNA. The CDR3 loop spans 17 amino acids. The germline CDR1 and CDR2 sequences are NSMFDY and ISSIKDK. This CDR3 is CAATLRIGGYARFKHIF. The DNA of the CDR3 is TGTGCAGCAACGCTTCGTATAGGGGGATACGCGCGGTTTAAACACATCTTT.

This clone was seen only a few times. This DNA's translation differs at residue 13 from TCRdb's protein, which comes from a much larger clone; a read error is likely, and the protein shown is translated from the DNA. This sequence joins TRDV1 and TRDJ1, with a possible D match to TRDD3 (6 bases). The J gene was missing in TCRdb and was found by matching the end of the DNA to germline. Trimming cost V 1 base and J 1 base, with 22 bases left between them. Germline V gives CDR1 TSWWSYY, CDR2 QGS. The CDR3 runs to 19 residues. The CDR3 protein is CALGEHPYLGMVSTDKLIF. The CDR3 coding sequence is TGTGCTCTTGGGGAACACCCCTACTTGGGGATGGTTTCCACCGATAAACTCATCTTT.

Regarding this clone: TCRdb assigns this DNA the protein of a much larger clone, which departs from its translation at residue 5; this likely reflects a read error, and the protein shown comes from translating the DNA. The chain links TRDV1 to TRDJ1; no clear D. With 4 bases removed from V and 3 bases from J, the gap between germline ends came to 6 bases. The V gene's germline CDR1 is TSWWSYY and CDR2 QGS. This CDR3 contains 12 residues. The CDR3 sequence: CALGGQPDKLIF. The CDR3 bases are TGTGCTCTTGGGGGACAACCCGATAAACTCATCTTT.

This clone was detected many times. Other DNA sequences within the sample encode an identical CDR3. The V call is TRDV2, the J call TRDJ1; TRDD3 matches at 9 bases. TCRdb does not report a J gene; here it was assigned by matching the DNA to germline references. Per germline, CDR1 GEAIGNYY and CDR2 EKD. The CDR3 contains 17 residues. J was trimmed by 1 base and V by 1 base; bases with no gene match: 9. The CDR3 region has the DNA TGTGCCTGTGACACTCCTTTTACTGGGGGAGCCACCGATAAACTCATCTTT. Translated: CACDTPFTGGATDKLIF.

In the case of this clone: Translating this DNA gives a protein that differs at residue 15 from the TCRdb one, which belongs to a much larger clone; a read error is likely, and the protein shown is this translation. The J gene is uncalled and the V gene is TRDV1; the table's D call of TRDD3 was not tested on the DNA. CDR1 and CDR2 (germline): TSWWSYY, QGS. This CDR3 spans 17 amino acids. CDR3 protein: CALGELRTGLYTDKPIF. The CDR3 nucleotides read TGTGCTCTTGGGGAACTTCGGACCGGACTGTACACCGATAAACCCATCTTT.

This clone was observed a few times. TCRdb assigns this DNA the protein of a much larger clone, which departs from its translation at residue 10; this likely reflects a read error, and the protein shown comes from translating the DNA. This sequence joins TRDV1 and TRDJ1; D unresolved. The J gene is absent in TCRdb and was assigned here via DNA matching to germline. CDR1 is TSWWSYY, CDR2 QGS, per germline. The CDR3 has 16 residues. The V and J ends lost 6 bases and 1 base respectively, with 18 bases between them. The CDR3 nucleotides are TGTGCTCTTGGTCCGGAGGCGGGCTCGTGCACCGATAAACTCATCTTT. This encodes CALGPEAGSCTDKLIF.

This clone was seen a handful of times. With a far larger clone one base away, a read error is the likely cause. The same CDR3 also results from other DNA sequences found in this sample. This sequence joins TRDV1 and TRDJ1; 8 bases are shared with TRDD3. TCRdb records no J gene; here it was assigned by comparing the DNA to germline. There are 19 residues in the CDR3. J gave up 0 bases and V 1 base, and 13 bases lay outside the gene matches. CDR1 TSWWSYY and CDR2 QGS come from the germline V gene. DNA of the CDR3: TGTGCTCTTGGGGAACACGCCGTACTGGGGGGGACGTACACCGATAAACTCATCTTT. It encodes CALGEHAVLGGTYTDKLIF.

Remarks on this clone: TCRdb records a much larger clone's protein for this DNA, with a difference at residue 22 that likely arises from a read error; the protein given is the translation of the DNA. Here the V gene is TRDV1, but the J gene went uncalled; TRDD3 is the table's D call, not checked against the DNA. The germline V gene encodes CDR1 TSWWSYY and CDR2 QGS. The CDR3 runs 23 residues. CDR3 residues: CAFHTSFLRVLGDQLGDTDKLTF. The CDR3 DNA reads as TGTGCCTTCCATACCTCCTTCCTACGGGTACTGGGGGACCAGCTGGGGGACACCGATAAACTCACCTTT.

Ten or more counts support this clone. TCRdb lists the protein of a much larger clone for this DNA, which differs at residue 11, so this is likely a read error; the protein given here is translated from the DNA itself. The CDR3 DNA reads TGTGCCTGTGACGTACTGGGGGTTTACACCGGTAAACTCATCTTT. Translated, it gives CACDVLGVYTGKLIF. This chain joins TRDV2 and TRDJ1, with 8 bases aligning to TRDD3. Since TCRdb gives no J gene, matching the DNA to germline was used here to assign it. The germline V gene encodes CDR1 GEAIGNYY and CDR2 EKD. The CDR3 spans 15 residues.

Details on this clone: TCRdb assigns this DNA the protein of a much larger clone, which departs from its translation at residue 10; this likely reflects a read error, and the protein shown comes from translating the DNA. The V and J genes are TRDV3 and TRDJ1, with 9 bases matching TRDD2. CDR3 length: 19 amino acids. The germline V gene encodes CDR1 TVYSNPD and CDR2 GDNSRS (reference sequence). V shed 2 bases and J 0 bases; nucleotides not matched to a gene: 19. For the CDR3, the DNA is TGTGCCTTTGGGGCCTTCCTACGTGAGAGCCTGGAGTACACCGATAAACTCATCTTT. Translated: CAFGAFLRESLEYTDKLIF.

The V gene is TRDV1, but the J gene lacks a call; no DNA check was done on the table's D call, TRDD3. Per the germline V gene, CDR1 is TSWWSYY and CDR2 is QGS. This CDR3 contains 21 residues. The CDR3 protein is CALGGPSPPYAPPGNTDKLTF. The CDR3, as DNA: TGTGCTCTTGGGGGACCCTCCCCCCCCTACGCCCCCCCGGGGAATACCGATAAACTCACCTTT.

A note on this clone: The protein that TCRdb holds for this DNA derives from a much larger clone and differs from the translated DNA at residue 3, which likely indicates a read error; the protein shown here is translated from the DNA. The J gene is TRDJ1, the V gene TRDV1; possibly TRDD3 for D (6 bases). Germline V gene data show CDR1 as TSWWSYY and CDR2 as QGS. The CDR3 is 21 amino acids. Here the CDR3 DNA reads TGTGCTCATGGGGAACTAGTACCTCTGGGGTCCTCCAGTCAATGCACCGATAAACTCATCTTT. The encoded protein is CAHGELVPLGSSSQCTDKLIF.

In this sample, this clone turned up a few times. This likely traces to a read error, being one base from a far larger clone. Additional DNA sequences in this sample encode the identical CDR3. V gene TRDV1 combines with J gene TRDJ1; TRDD3 might be the D (5 bases). CDR1 and CDR2 (germline): TSWWSYY, QGS. CDR3 length: 18 amino acids. The CDR3 loop is CALGDQRLSDCNTDKLIF. CDR3 coding DNA: TGTGCCCTTGGGGACCAAAGACTTTCTGACTGTAACACCGATAAACTCATCTTT.

With regard to this clone: TCRdb has a much larger clone's protein, which differs at residue 19 from the translation of this DNA, likely because of a read error; what is shown is the protein translated from the DNA. The V gene is TRDV1, the J gene TRDJ1; TRDD3 matches 12 bases. In the absence of a J gene in TCRdb, the DNA was matched to germline to assign it here. This CDR3 has 25 residues. V lost 3 bases, J lost 1 base, and 30 bases stayed unmatched. Germline assignment: CDR1 TSWWSYY and CDR2 QGS. CDR3 loop: CALGENSYLGLGDTRMIWCTDKLIF. CDR3 nucleotide sequence: TGTGCTCTTGGGGAGAATTCCTACCTTGGTCTGGGGGATACGCGTATGATTTGGTGCACCGATAAACTCATCTTT.

In its sample, this clone was seen many times. This likely reflects a read error, since a far larger clone is one base away. Other DNA variants within this sample encode the same CDR3. This chain uses TRDV3 with TRDJ1, with TRDD3 matching 9 bases. The CDR3 has 17 residues. CDR1 and CDR2 (germline): TVYSNPD, GDNSRS (reference sequence). CDR3 nucleotides: TGTGCCTTTATACCCCGACACTGGGGGAGCGAAGAGGATAAACTCACCTTT. As protein: CAFIPRHWGSEEDKLTF.

A note on this clone: Translating this DNA gives a protein that differs at residue 3 from the TCRdb one, which belongs to a much larger clone; a read error is likely, and the protein shown is this translation. The chain joins TRDV1 to TRDJ1, with 7 bases lining up with TRDD3. Because TCRdb records no J gene, it was assigned here through a match of the DNA to germline. CDR1 TSWWSYY and CDR2 QGS come from the germline V gene. CDR3 length: 24 amino acids. DNA of the CDR3: TGTGCTCGTGGGGAACTCGAGTTTTACCTGTTCAGAGGTGGGATACACCACATCACCGATAAACTCATCTTT. Translating it yields CARGELEFYLFRGGIHHITDKLIF.

A few counts support this clone. The protein that TCRdb holds for this DNA derives from a much larger clone and differs from the translated DNA at residue 17, which likely indicates a read error; the protein shown here is translated from the DNA. No call exists for the J gene, whereas the V gene is TRDV2; the DNA was not compared with TRDD3, the D call given in the table. CDR1 is GEAIGNYY and CDR2 is EKD in the germline V gene. CDR3 length equals 19 residues. The CDR3 spells CACDTLVDVLGDTGPKPIF. CDR3 in DNA: TGTGCCTGTGACACCCTGGTGGACGTACTGGGGGATACCGGTCCCAAACCCATCTTT.

This clone was counted many times. This could be a read error, since a much larger clone is one nucleotide away. This specimen includes other DNA sequences encoding the same CDR3. V usage is TRDV1 and J usage is TRDJ1; TRDD3 matches 9 bases. TCRdb lists no J gene, so it was determined here by aligning the DNA to germline. This CDR3 has 16 residues. The V segment lost 7 bases and the J segment 7 bases; nucleotides outside the gene matches: 16. CDR1 and CDR2 from the germline V gene are TSWWSYY and QGS. The CDR3 DNA reads TGTGCTCTTGCCGTCGTCCGGGGGTGGGGGATAAGTAAACTCATCTTT. This encodes CALAVVRGWGISKLIF.

A note on this clone: A read error likely explains why the TCRdb protein, taken from a much larger clone, differs from this DNA's translation at residue 5; the protein shown is translated from the DNA. The chain combines TRDV1 with TRDJ1; TRDD3 agrees at 13 bases. In the absence of a J gene in TCRdb, the DNA was matched to germline to assign it here. With V trimmed by 4 bases and J by 0 bases, 17 bases remained unmatched. Germline V gene data show CDR1 as TSWWSYY and CDR2 as QGS. This CDR3 comprises 21 residues. CDR3 sequence (DNA): TGTGCTCTTGGGGGTCTGGACGGTACTGGGGGATACGTCATATACACCGATAAACTCATCTTT. Encoded protein: CALGGLDGTGGYVIYTDKLIF.

This clone came up a few times. A read error likely explains this, since a far larger clone differs by one base. The rearrangement joins TRDV1 to TRDJ1; D might be TRDD2 or TRDD3, each matching 7 bases. TCRdb records no J gene; here it was assigned by comparing the DNA to germline. CDR3 size: 23 residues. Germline-derived CDR1 and CDR2 are TSWWSYY and QGS. The CDR3 sequence: CALGAPFPTNYPLDWGPHTKLIF. The CDR3 DNA reads TGTGCCCTTGGGGCCCCGTTTCCTACTAACTACCCTCTTGACTGGGGACCACACACTAAACTCATCTTT.

In its sample, this clone was seen many times. This probably arose from a read error, given a far larger clone one base away. The genes are TRDV2 and TRDJ1; D is unresolved. Germline V gene data show CDR1 as GEAIGNYY and CDR2 as EKD. The CDR3 contains 14 residues. The CDR3 nucleotides are TGTGCCTGTTACACCCCTTTTGTAGTTGGCGTACTCATCTTT. Protein sequence: CACYTPFVVGVLIF.

Comments on this clone: This likely traces to a read error, being one base from a far larger clone. Other DNA sequences within the sample encode an identical CDR3. The chain employs TRDV3 and TRDJ1; 9 bases agree with TRDD3. TCRdb supplies no J gene; here it was assigned by aligning the nucleotide sequence to germline. The junction had 24 bases not matched to a gene; V was cut back by 1 base and J by 3 bases. In germline, CDR1 is TVYSNPD, CDR2 GDNSRS (reference sequence). The CDR3 contains 20 residues. CDR3 nucleotide sequence: TGTGCCTTTAAAGTCTGGGTCGGCTTCCTTAGACTGGGGGACGCCGATAAACTCATCTTT. This sequence encodes CAFKVWVGFLRLGDADKLIF.

A few counts support this clone. Given a far larger clone just one base away, this is likely a sequencing read error. The same CDR3 can be traced to other DNA sequences in this sample. The chain recombines TRDV1 with TRDJ1, with 11 bases identical to TRDD3. In the absence of a J gene in TCRdb, the DNA was matched to germline to assign it here. Per germline, CDR1 TSWWSYY and CDR2 QGS. This CDR3 region has 25 residues. CDR3 sequence (DNA): TGTGCCCTTGGGGATTTGTCCACCCCATTCCCTGAGGGATTGTACTGGGGGATAACGTCCGATAAACTCATCTTT. Residues: CALGDLSTPFPEGLYWGITSDKLIF.